This TCR beta chain stems from a study of blood T cells in healthy people across ages. Sample-barcoded 5' priming and a J-beta primer mix drove a second PCR of about 7 to 11 cycles. TCRdb independently ran MiXCR on the 5' RACE reads; one entry per CDR3 protein. The profile shows 950,000 to 1,200,000 distinct CDR3 sequences, under 40% of them singletons. To note about this clonotype: It may be a read error: a sequence one base away is much more abundant.

Deletions cut 1 base from V and 8 bases from J, with 15 bases between. CDR3 length: 14 amino acids. CDR1 and CDR2 from the germline V gene are SQVTM and ANQGSEA. Sequenced material: blood. V usage is TRBV29-1 and J usage is TRBJ2-1; D is ambiguous. The origin of this receptor is a young man in good health. For the CDR3, the DNA is TGCAGCGTTGAAGGGCTCCAAAGTAGAGATGAGCAGTTCTTC. It is translated as CSVEGLQSRDEQFF.